Shown below are 8 T cell receptor beta chains from a single sample sequenced in a study of technical replicates of blood from several donors. The method was immunoSEQ multiplex PCR; TCRdb's version includes in-frame clones alone and lacks a portion of them. The table has roughly 82,000 clones, 80% to 95% seen once. Sample: T cells isolated from PBMCs. The receptors here all came from a human donor in good health.

The chain uses TRBV5-1 and TRBJ1-2; tentative D call: TRBD1 (5 bases). This CDR3 spans 13 amino acids. Trimming took 1 base from V and 8 from J, leaving 12 bases between them. Germline CDR1 and CDR2: SGHRS and YFSETQ. CDR3 loop: CASSLTAGWGYTF. CDR3 sequence (DNA): TGCGCCAGCAGCTTGACTGCAGGGTGGGGCTACACCTTC. Complete variable domain (other parts from reference TRBV5-1 and TRBJ1-2): KAGVTQTPRYLIKTRGQQVTLSCSPISGHRSVSWYQQTPGQGLQFLFEYFSETQRNKGNFPGRFSGRQFSNSRSEMNVSTLELGDSALYLCASSLTAGWGYTFGSGTRLTVV.

The V and J genes are TRBV19 and TRBJ1-1; no reliable D call. The germline gives CDR1 LNHDA, CDR2 SQIVND (reference sequence). The V gene lost 1 base and the J gene lost 0 bases, with 12 bases spanning the gap. CDR3 length equals 16 residues. CDR3 bases: TGTGCCAGTAGTATAGGGGAGGGCCTAATGAACACTGAAGCTTTCTTT. Translation: CASSIGEGLMNTEAFF.

The V and J genes are TRBV5-1 and TRBJ1-6; D gene uncertain. The CDR3 has 15 residues. V shed 0 bases and J shed 8 bases, with 12 bases lying between them. CDR1 is SGHRS, CDR2 YFSETQ, per germline. This CDR3 reads CASSLAGRSYSPLHF. The CDR3 coding sequence is TGCGCCAGCAGCTTGGCCGGCAGGTCTTATTCACCCCTCCACTTT.

This chain joins TRBV27 and TRBJ2-1; the D gene is possibly TRBD2 (6 bases). Between the trimmed V and J ends, which lost 5 bases and 1 base, there was a span of 12 bases. The germline CDR1 and CDR2 sequences are MNHEY and SMNVEV (reference sequence). The CDR3 contains 15 residues. Written as DNA, the CDR3 is TGTGCCAGCAGTAGCGGAGGGCCTTCCTACAATGAGCAGTTCTTC. It encodes CASSSGGPSYNEQFF.

The V call is TRBV21-1, the J call TRBJ2-3; the table's D call, TRBD2, has no DNA check behind it. TRBV21-1 corresponds to a pseudogene. This CDR3 contains 18 residues. In DNA, the CDR3 is TGTGCCAGCAGCAAAGAAGGGAGACTCTTCGATATCACAGATACGCAGTATTTT. This sequence encodes CASSKEGRLFDITDTQYF.

The chain's CDR3 is CASSQNEREWVNEQFF. CDR3 DNA: TGTGCCAGCAGTCAGAATGAGCGGGAGTGGGTCAATGAGCAGTTCTTC. The chain is built from TRBV28 and TRBJ2-1; TRBD2 agrees at 8 bases. Germline CDR1 and CDR2: MDHEN and SYDVKM. The trim removed 5 bases at V and 6 bases at J, leaving 12 bases unmatched. The CDR3 contains 16 residues.

The rearrangement uses TRBV19 and TRBJ2-7; 7 nucleotides agree with TRBD1. Germline loops: CDR1 LNHDA, CDR2 SQIVND (reference sequence). The CDR3 length is 13 residues. The ends lost 10 bases at V and 4 bases at J; junction bases unmatched: 10. The CDR3 DNA is TGTGCCACCCGCGAGGGGGCTGGATACGAGCAGTACTTC. Its protein product is CATREGAGYEQYF.

CDR3 sequence (DNA): TGTGCCAGCAGTGCGGGGGAGGGGAGCAATCAGCCCCAGCATTTT. Translation: CASSAGEGSNQPQHF. This chain connects TRBV6-1 to TRBJ1-5; possible D gene TRBD1, 5 bases. Deletions cut 4 bases from V and 1 base from J, with 11 bases between. The CDR3 length is 15 residues. Germline V gene lookup returns CDR1 MNHNS and CDR2 SASEGT.